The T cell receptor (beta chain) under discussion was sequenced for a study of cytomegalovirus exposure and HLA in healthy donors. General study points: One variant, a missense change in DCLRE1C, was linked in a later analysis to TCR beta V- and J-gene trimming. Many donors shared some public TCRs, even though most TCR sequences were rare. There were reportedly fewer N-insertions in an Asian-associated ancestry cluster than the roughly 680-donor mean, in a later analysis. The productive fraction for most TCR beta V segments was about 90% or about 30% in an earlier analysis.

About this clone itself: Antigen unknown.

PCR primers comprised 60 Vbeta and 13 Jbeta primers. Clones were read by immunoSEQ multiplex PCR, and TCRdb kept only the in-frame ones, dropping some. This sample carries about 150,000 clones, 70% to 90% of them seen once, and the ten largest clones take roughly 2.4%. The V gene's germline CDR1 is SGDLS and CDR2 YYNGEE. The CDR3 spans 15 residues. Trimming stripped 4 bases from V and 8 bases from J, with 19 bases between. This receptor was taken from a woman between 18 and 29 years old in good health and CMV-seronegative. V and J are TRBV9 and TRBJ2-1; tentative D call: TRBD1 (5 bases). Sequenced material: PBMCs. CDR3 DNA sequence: TGTGCCAGCAGCCCTTGGGGCAGCTTGGGGTATGAGCAGTTCTTC. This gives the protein CASSPWGSLGYEQFF.